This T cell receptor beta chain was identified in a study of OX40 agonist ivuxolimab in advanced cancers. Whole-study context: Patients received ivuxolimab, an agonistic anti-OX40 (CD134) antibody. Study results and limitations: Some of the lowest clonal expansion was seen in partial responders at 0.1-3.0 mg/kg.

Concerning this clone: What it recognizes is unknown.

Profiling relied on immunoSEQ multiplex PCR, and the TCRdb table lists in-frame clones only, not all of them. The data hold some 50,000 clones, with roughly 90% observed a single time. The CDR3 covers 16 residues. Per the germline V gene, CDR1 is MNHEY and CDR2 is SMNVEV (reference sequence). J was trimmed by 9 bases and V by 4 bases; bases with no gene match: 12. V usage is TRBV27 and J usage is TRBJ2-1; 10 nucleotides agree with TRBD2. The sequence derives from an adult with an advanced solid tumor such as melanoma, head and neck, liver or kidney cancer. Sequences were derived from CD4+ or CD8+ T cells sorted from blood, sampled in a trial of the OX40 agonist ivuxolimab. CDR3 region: CASSSLGVAGGGEQFF. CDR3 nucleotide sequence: TGTGCCAGCAGTTCCCTCGGGGTAGCGGGGGGAGGTGAGCAGTTCTTC.